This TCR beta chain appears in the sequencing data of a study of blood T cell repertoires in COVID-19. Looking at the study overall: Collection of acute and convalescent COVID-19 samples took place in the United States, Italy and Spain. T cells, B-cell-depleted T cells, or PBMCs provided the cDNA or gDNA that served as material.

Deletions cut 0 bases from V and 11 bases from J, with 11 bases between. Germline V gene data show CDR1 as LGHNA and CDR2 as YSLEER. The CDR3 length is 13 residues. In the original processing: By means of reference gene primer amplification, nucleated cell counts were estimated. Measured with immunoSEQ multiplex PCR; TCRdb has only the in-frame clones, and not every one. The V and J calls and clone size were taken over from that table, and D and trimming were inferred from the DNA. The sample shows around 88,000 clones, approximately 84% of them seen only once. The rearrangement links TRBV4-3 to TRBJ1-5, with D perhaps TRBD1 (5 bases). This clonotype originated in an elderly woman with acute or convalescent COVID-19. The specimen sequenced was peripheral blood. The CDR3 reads CASSQDLQGSQHF. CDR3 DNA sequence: TGCGCCAGCAGCCAAGATCTCCAGGGTTCCCAGCATTTT.